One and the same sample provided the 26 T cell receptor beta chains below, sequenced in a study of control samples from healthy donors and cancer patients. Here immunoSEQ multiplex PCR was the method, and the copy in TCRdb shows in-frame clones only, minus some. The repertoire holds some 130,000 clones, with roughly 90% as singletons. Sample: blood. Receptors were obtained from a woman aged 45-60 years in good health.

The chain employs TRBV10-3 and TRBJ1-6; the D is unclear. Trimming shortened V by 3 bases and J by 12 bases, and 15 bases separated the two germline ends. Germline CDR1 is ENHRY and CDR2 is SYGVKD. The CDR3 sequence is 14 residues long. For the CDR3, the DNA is TGTGCCATCAGTGACCGTAGTCAGCCGCTACCCCTCCACTTT. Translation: CAISDRSQPLPLHF.

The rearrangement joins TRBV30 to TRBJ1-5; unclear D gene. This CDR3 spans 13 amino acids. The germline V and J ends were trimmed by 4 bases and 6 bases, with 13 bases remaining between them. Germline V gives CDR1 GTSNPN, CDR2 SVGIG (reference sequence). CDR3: CAWNPDRGQPQHF. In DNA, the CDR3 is TGTGCCTGGAACCCCGACCGGGGTCAGCCCCAGCATTTT. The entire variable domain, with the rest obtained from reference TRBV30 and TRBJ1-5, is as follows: SQTIHQWPATLVQPVGSPLSLECTVEGTSNPNLYWYRQAAGRGLQLLFYSVGIGQISSEVPQNLSASRPQDRQFILSSKKLLLSDSGFYLCAWNPDRGQPQHFGDGTRLSIL.

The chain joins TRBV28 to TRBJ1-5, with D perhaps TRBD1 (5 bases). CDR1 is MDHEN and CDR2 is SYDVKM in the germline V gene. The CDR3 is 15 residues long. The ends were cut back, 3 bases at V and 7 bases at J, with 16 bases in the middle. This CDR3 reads CASSFWQGVLQPQHF. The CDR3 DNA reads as TGTGCCAGCAGTTTTTGGCAGGGAGTCTTGCAGCCCCAGCATTTT. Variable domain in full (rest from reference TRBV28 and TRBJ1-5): DVKVTQSSRYLVKRTGEKVFLECVQDMDHENMFWYRQDPGLGLRLIYFSYDVKMKEKGDIPEGYSVSREKKERFSLILESASTNQTSMYLCASSFWQGVLQPQHFGDGTRLSIL.

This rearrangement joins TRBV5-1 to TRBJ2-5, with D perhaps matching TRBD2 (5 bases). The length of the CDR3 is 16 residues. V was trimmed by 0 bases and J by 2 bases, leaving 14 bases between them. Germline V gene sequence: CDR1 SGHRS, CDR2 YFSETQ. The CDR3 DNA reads TGCGCCAGCAGCTTGGCTCTCTCCGGCGGGCAAGAGACCCAGTACTTC. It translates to CASSLALSGGQETQYF.

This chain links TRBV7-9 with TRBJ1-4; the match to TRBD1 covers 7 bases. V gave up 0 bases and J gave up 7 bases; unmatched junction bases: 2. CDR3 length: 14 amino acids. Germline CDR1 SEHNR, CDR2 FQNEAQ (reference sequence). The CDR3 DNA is TGTGCCAGCAGCTTAGCAGGGGGCGGTGAAAAACTGTTTTTT. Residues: CASSLAGGGEKLFF.

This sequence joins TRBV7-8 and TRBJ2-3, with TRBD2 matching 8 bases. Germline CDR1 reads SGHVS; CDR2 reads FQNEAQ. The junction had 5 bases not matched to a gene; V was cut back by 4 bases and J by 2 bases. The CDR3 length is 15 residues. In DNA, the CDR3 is TGTGCCAGCAGCTCCCGGACTAGCCCCACAGATACGCAGTATTTT. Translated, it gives CASSSRTSPTDTQYF.

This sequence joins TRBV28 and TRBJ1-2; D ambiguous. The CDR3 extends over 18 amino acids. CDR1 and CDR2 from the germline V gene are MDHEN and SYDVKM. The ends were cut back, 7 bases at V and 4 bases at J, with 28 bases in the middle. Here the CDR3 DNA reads TGTGCCAGCACCGCCATGGAAAAAGACGCGACTGCGAGCTATGGCTACACCTTC. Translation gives CASTAMEKDATASYGYTF.

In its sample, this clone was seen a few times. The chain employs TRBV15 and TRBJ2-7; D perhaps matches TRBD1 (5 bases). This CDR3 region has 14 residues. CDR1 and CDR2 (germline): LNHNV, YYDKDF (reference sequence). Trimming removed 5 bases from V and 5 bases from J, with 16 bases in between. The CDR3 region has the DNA TGTGCCACCAGCCTCAGGGTTACGGGCCACGAGCAGTACTTC. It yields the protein CATSLRVTGHEQYF.

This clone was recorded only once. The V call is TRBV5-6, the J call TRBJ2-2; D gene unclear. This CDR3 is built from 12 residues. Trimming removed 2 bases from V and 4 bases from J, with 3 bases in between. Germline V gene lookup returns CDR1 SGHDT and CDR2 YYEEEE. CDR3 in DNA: TGTGCCAGCAGCTTCGGCACCGGGGAGCTGTTTTTT. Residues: CASSFGTGELFF. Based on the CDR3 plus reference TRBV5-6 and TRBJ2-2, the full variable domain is DAGVTQSPTHLIKTRGQQVTLRCSPKSGHDTVSWYQQALGQGPQFIFQYYEEEERQRGNFPDRFSGHQFPNYSSELNVNALLLGDSALYLCASSFGTGELFFGEGSRLTVL.

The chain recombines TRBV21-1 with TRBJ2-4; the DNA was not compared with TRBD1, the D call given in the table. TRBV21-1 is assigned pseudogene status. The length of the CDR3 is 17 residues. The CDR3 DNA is TGTGCCAGCAGCAAAGGGGGGACAGGGGACCTCTCCAACATTCAGTACTTC. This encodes CASSKGGTGDLSNIQYF.

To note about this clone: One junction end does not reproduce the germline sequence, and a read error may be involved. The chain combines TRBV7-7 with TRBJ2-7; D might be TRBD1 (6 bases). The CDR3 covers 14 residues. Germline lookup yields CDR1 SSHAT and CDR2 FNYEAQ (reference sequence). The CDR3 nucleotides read TGTGCTAGCAGTCCAATACAGGGCACCTACGAGCAGTACTTC. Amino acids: CASSPIQGTYEQYF. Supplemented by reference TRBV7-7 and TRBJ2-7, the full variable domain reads GAGVSQSPRYKVTKRGQDVTLRCDPISSHATLYWYQQALGQGPEFLTYFNYEAQPDKSGLPSDRFSAERPEGSISTLTIQRTEQRDSAMYRCASSPIQGTYEQYFGPGTRLTVT.

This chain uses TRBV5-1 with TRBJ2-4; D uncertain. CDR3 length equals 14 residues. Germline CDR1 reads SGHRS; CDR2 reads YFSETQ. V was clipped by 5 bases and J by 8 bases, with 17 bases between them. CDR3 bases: TGCGCCAGCAGAGATACACCACAAGAGGACATTCAGTACTTC. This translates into CASRDTPQEDIQYF.

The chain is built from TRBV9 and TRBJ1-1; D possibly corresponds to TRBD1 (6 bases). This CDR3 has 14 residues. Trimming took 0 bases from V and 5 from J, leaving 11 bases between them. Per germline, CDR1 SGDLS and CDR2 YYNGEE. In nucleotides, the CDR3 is TGTGCCAGCAGCGTAGAAGGGGGTTGGACTGAAGCTTTCTTT. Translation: CASSVEGGWTEAFF.

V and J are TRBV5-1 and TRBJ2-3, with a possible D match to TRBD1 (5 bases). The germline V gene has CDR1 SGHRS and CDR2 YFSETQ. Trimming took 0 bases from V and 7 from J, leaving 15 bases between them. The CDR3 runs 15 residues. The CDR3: CASSLESGRMNTQYF. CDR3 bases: TGCGCCAGCAGCTTGGAGTCAGGGCGTATGAATACGCAGTATTTT.

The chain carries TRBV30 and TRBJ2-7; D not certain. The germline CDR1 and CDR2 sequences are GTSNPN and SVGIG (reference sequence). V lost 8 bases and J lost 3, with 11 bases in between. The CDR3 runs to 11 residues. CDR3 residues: CAAQILYEQYF. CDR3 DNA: TGTGCCGCTCAGATTCTCTACGAGCAGTACTTC.

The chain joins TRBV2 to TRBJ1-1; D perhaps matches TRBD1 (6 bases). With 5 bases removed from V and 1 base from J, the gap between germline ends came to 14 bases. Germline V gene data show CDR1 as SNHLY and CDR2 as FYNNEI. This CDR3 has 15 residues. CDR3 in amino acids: CASSPDRNPNTEAFF. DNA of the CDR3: TGTGCCAGCAGTCCTGACAGGAACCCGAACACTGAAGCTTTCTTT.

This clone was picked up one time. The CDR3 reads CASSPTPGLAGGAYNEQFF. The CDR3 coding sequence is TGCGCCAGCAGCCCGACACCGGGACTAGCGGGGGGGGCCTACAATGAGCAGTTCTTC. The chain links TRBV5-1 to TRBJ2-1; 16 bases are shared with TRBD2. The trim removed 4 bases at V and 2 bases at J, leaving 9 bases unmatched. Germline values: CDR1 SGHRS, CDR2 YFSETQ. This CDR3 contains 19 residues.

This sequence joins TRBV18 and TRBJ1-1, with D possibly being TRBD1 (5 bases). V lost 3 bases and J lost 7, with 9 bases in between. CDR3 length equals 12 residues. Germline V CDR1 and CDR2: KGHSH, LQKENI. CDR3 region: CASSPGQGEAFF. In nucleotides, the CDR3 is TGTGCCAGCTCACCGGGGCAGGGTGAAGCTTTCTTT.

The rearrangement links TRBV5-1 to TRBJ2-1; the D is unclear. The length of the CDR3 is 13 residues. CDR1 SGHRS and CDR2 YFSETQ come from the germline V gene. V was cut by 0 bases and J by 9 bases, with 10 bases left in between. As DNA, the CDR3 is TGCGCCAGCAGCTTGGCCGGTAGTATTGAGCAGTTCTTC. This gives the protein CASSLAGSIEQFF.

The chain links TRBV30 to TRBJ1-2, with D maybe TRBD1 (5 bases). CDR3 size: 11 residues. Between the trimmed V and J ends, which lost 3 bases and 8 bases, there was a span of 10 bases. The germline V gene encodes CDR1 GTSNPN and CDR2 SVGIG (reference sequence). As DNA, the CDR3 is TGTGCCTGGAGGGCCGGGGGAGGCTACACCTTC. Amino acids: CAWRAGGGYTF.

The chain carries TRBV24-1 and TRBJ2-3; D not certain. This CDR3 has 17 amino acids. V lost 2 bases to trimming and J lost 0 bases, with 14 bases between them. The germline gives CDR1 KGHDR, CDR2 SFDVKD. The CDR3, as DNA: TGTGCCACCAGTGATTCCGGCATCAGTGCTAGCACAGATACGCAGTATTTT. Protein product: CATSDSGISASTDTQYF.

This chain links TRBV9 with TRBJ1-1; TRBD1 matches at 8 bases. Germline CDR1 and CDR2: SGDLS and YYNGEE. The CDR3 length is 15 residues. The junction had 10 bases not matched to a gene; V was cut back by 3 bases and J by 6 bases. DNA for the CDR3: TGTGCCAGCAGCGACCCTACGACAGGGGAGGCTGAAGCTTTCTTT. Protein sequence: CASSDPTTGEAEAFF.

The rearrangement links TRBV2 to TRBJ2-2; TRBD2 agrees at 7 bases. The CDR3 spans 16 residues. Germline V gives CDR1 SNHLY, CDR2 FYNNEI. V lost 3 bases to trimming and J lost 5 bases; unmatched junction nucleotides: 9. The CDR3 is CASSEGLAVYTGELFF. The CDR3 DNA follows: TGTGCCAGCAGTGAGGGTCTAGCGGTTTATACCGGGGAGCTGTTTTTT.

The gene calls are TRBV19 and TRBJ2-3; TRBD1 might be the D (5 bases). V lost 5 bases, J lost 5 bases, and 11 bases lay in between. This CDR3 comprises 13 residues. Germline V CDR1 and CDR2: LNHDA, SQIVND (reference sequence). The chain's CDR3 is CASSGRQGDTQYF. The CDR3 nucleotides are TGTGCCAGTAGTGGTCGGCAGGGAGATACGCAGTATTTT.

The CDR3 here is CASSMEQGWRNYGYTF. The CDR3 coding sequence is TGTGCCAGTAGTATGGAGCAGGGCTGGAGGAACTATGGCTACACCTTC. The rearrangement joins TRBV19 to TRBJ1-2, with D tentatively TRBD1 (5 bases). The CDR3 has 16 amino acids. V was trimmed by 3 bases and J by 2 bases, leaving 16 bases between them. The germline V gene has CDR1 LNHDA and CDR2 SQIVND (reference sequence).

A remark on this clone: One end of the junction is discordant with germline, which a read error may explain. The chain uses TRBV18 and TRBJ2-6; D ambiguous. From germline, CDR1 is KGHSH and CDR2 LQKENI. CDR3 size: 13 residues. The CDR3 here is CASSPEVASVLTF. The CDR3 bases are TGTGCCAGCTCACCAGAGGTGGCCAGCGTCCTGACTTTC. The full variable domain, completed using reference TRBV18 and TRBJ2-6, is NAGVMQNPRHLVRRRGQEARLRCSPMKGHSHVYWYRQLPEEGLKFMVYLQKENIIDESGMPKERFSAEFPKEGPSILRIQQVVRGDSAAYFCASSPEVASVLTFGAGSRLTVL.